A selection of T cell receptor beta chains follows, all from one sample in a study of OX40 agonist ivuxolimab in advanced cancers. Sequenced by immunoSEQ multiplex PCR; TCRdb stores in-frame clones only, minus some. The sample holds roughly 97,000 clones, less than 90% seen once. The sample here was CD4+ or CD8+ T cells sorted from blood, taken in a trial of the OX40 agonist ivuxolimab. Receptors originate from an adult with an advanced solid tumor such as melanoma, head and neck, liver or kidney cancer. The conserved cysteine and the conserved F or W are not part of the CDR3 here.

J gene,V gene,CDR3 protein
TRBJ2-3,TRBV4-1,ASSQGDSVTDTQY
TRBJ2-3,TRBV19,ASSESGRSTDTQY
TRBJ2-7,TRBV2,ASVREVEQY
TRBJ1-1,TRBV2,ASSRVLAEAF
TRBJ2-1,TRBV27,ASSSLLRNEQF
TRBJ2-6,TRBV30,AWSTINVLT
TRBJ2-7,TRBV30,AWSDSTYEQY
TRBJ2-5,TRBV15,ATKATLAAKELETQY
TRBJ1-5,TRBV30,AWSVTGNNQPQH
TRBJ2-7,TRBV5-1,ASSSTPGQPFYEQY
TRBJ1-2,TRBV12-5,ASGLMTSYT
TRBJ2-3,TRBV7-2,ASSLARTGTDTQY
TRBJ2-3,TRBV25-1,ASSATSGSVQY
TRBJ2-1,TRBV29-1,SVERASGYNEQF
TRBJ2-1,TRBV7-6,ASSLERGAPYNEQF